The text below deals with one T cell receptor beta chain. In its sample, this clone was seen a few times. The antigen it recognizes is unknown. Per-nucleotide qualities are absent, and no much larger clonotype sits a single base away. The collaborating institutions used their own protocols to collect whole blood in K2EDTA tubes. For TCRbeta analysis, collaborators shipped samples as frozen whole blood, isolated PBMCs, or DNA extracted from either of those sample types. This specimen belongs to a study of blood T cell repertoires in COVID-19 (dated by TCRdb to about 2020). Study-wide context: Samples covering the acute and convalescent phases of COVID-19 were provided by collaborators in the United States, Italy and Spain. The material from the prospective study consisted of cDNA or gDNA derived from T cells, B-cell-depleted T cells, or PBMCs. Subjects who had been exposed to COVID-19, were actively infected with it, or had recovered from it provided the deeply sampled blood TCRbeta repertoires that made up the dataset. The repertoires were released in a freely available public database intended as a resource for research on the immune response to SARS-CoV-2. The samples were drawn from two sources: the first 160 participants of the ongoing ImmuneRACE study, and approximately 1,300 subjects contributed by 6 global collaborators. The sample metadata nearly always contained a de-identified subject ID, COVID-19 status, age in years and sex. Where HLA class I and class II types were available, the types were taken from metadata supplied by the sample provider, not from assay-based typing. Broader findings and caveats from the paper: How much clinical and demographic metadata was included differed by source and by participant, and the metadata was provided uncurated.

TCRbeta CDR3 regions were amplified from genomic DNA by means of the immunoSEQ Assay, a bias-controlled multiplex PCR. As for how the authors treated the data: The number of nucleated cells in each sample was estimated by amplification of reference gene primers within the assay. Sequence reads were collapsed and filtered to measure the absolute abundance of every unique TCRbeta CDR3 rearrangement. For each sample, productive Simpson clonality was calculated by taking the square root of Simpson's diversity index across productive rearrangements. TCRdb retrieved this table from immuneACCESS and kept in-frame rearrangements only. Not all clones are present; in checked studies, unresolved V genes account for under half, and no reason is known for the remainder. V and J calls and clone size are copied from that table; D and trimming were computed from the DNA. This sample has more than 90,000 clones in its table, and around three quarters of those were observed once. The ten largest clonotypes hold roughly 6.2% of the sample.

The germline V gene gives CDR1 as LGHNA and CDR2 as YNFKEQ. Unmatched junction bases come to 6, with V trimmed by 3 bases and J by 5 bases. Inclusive of the bounding cysteine and phenylalanine, the CDR3 is 16 residues long. CDR3 DNA only is kept here, 48 bases in frame from base 1. Sequencing was done on a sample of peripheral blood. This clonotype originated in a man aged 65-85 years with acute or convalescent COVID-19. The sequence joins TRBV4-2 to TRBJ1-4; the junction holds 10 bases that match TRBD1. The DNA sequence reads TGTGCCAGCAGCCAGGGCGTGGACAGGGGGAATGAAAAACTGTTTTTT. Translated, this gives CASSQGVDRGNEKLFF.